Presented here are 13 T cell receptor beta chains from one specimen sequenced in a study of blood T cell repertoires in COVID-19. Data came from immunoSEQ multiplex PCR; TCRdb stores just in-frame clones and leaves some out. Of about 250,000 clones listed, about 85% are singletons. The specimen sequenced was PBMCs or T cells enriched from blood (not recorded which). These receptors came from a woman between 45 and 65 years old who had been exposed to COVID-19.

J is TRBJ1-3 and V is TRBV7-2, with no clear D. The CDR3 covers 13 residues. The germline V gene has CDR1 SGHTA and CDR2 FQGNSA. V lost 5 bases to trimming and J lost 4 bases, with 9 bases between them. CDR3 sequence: CASSEYQGNTIYF. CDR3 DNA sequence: TGTGCCAGCAGCGAATACCAGGGAAACACCATATATTTT. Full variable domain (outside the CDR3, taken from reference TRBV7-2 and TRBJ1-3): GAGVSQSPSNKVTEKGKDVELRCDPISGHTALYWYRQSLGQGLEFLIYFQGNSAPDKSGLPSDRFSAERTGGSVSTLTIQRTQQEDSAVYLCASSEYQGNTIYFGEGSWLTVV.

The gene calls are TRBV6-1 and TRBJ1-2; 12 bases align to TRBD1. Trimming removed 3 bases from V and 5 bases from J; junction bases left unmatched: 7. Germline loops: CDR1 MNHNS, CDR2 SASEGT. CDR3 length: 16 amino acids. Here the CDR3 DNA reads TGTGCCAGCAGTGACCGGGACAGGGGGCATCGATATGGCTACACCTTC. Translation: CASSDRDRGHRYGYTF.

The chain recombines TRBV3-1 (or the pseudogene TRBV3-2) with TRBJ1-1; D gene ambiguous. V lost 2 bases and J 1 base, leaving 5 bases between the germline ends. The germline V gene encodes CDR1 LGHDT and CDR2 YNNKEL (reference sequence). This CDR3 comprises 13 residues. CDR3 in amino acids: CASSQHRNTEAFF. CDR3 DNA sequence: TGTGCCAGCAGCCAACACAGGAACACTGAAGCTTTCTTT.

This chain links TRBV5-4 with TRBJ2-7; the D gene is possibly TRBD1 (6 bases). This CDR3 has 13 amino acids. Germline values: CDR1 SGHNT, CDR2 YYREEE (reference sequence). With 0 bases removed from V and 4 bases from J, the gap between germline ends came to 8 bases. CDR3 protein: CASSLDRVYEQYF. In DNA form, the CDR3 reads TGTGCCAGCAGCTTGGACAGGGTTTACGAGCAGTACTTC.

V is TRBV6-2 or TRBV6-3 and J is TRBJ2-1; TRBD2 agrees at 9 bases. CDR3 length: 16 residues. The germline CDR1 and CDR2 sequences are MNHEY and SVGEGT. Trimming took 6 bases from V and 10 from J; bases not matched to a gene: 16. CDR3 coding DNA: TGTGCCAGCAGCCCCCCCCAGCGGGGGGTTACGGGGGAGCAGTTCTTC. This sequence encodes CASSPPQRGVTGEQFF.

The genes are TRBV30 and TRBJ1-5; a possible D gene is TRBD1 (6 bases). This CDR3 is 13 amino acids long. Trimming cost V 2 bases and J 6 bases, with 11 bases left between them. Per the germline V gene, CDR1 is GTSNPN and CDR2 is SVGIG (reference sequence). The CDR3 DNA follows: TGTGCCTGGAGTTTAGGGGGAAGTCAGCCCCAGCATTTT. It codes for CAWSLGGSQPQHF.

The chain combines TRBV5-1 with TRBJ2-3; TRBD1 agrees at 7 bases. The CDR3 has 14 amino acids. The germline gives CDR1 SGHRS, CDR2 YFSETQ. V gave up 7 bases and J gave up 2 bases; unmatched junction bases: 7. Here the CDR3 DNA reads TGCGCCAGCGGTCGGGACAGAAACACAGATACGCAGTATTTT. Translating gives CASGRDRNTDTQYF.

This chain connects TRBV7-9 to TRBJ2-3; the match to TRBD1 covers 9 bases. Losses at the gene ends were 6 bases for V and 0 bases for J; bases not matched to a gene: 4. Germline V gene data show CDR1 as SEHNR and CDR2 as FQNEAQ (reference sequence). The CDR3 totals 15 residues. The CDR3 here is CASRTQGASTDTQYF. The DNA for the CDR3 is TGTGCCAGCAGGACACAGGGGGCTAGCACAGATACGCAGTATTTT.

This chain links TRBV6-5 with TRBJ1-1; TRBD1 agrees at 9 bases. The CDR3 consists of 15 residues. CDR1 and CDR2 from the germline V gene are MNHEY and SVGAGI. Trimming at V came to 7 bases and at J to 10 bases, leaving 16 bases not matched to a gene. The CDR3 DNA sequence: TGTGCCAGCATTTCAGACCGAACAGGGGGCGCAGGAGCTTTCTTT. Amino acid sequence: CASISDRTGGAGAFF.

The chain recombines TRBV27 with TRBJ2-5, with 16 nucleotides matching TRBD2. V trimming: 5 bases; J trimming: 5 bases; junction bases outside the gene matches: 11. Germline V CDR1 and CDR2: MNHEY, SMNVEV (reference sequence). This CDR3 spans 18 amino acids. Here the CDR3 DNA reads TGTGCCAGCAGTCCCCAGGGACTAGCGGGGGGGCCCCGGGAGACCCAGTACTTC. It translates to CASSPQGLAGGPRETQYF.

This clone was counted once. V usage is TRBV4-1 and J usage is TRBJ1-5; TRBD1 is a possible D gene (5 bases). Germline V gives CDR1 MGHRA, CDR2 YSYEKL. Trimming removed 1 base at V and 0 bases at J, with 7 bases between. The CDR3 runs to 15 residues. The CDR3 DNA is TGCGCCAGCAGCCAAGCAGGGAATAGCAATCAGCCCCAGCATTTT. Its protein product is CASSQAGNSNQPQHF.

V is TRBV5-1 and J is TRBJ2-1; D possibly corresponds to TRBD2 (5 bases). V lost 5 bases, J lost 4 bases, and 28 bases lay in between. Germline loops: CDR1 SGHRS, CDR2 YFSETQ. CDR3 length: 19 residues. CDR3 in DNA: TGCGCCAGCAGAGAAGAGACCCCCTCGGAGGCAGGATTATACAATGAGCAGTTCTTC. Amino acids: CASREETPSEAGLYNEQFF.

DNA of the CDR3: TGTGCCAGCAGTCCCCTACGGGACAGGGGCTACGAGCAGTACTTC. Translating gives CASSPLRDRGYEQYF. The chain couples TRBV27 to TRBJ2-7; TRBD1 matches 10 bases. The germline CDR1 and CDR2 sequences are MNHEY and SMNVEV (reference sequence). With 5 bases clipped from V and 3 bases from J, the junction kept 7 bases outside the gene matches. The CDR3 runs 15 residues.